The following is a T cell receptor (beta chain) sequence with its context. Its antigen remains unknown. 13 Jbeta primers and 60 Vbeta primers were used for the PCR. Authors' methods: Tens of millions of unique TCR beta chains, about 11 million of them shared, were counted by a later analysis. The protocol was immunoSEQ multiplex PCR, while the TCRdb copy is restricted to in-frame clones and leaves out a portion. V, J and clone size derive from that table, while D and trimming were established from the DNA sequence. This table holds around 140,000 clones, approximately 78% found once. The data are from a study of cytomegalovirus exposure and HLA in healthy donors. Study-level results: According to a later analysis, most TCR beta chains associated with CMV appeared HLA-restricted. The study recorded 164 TCR beta chains that were cytomegalovirus-associated. Later genetic work tied a missense DCLRE1C variant to beta-chain V and J trimming.

The length of the CDR3 is 17 residues. V was shortened by 2 bases and J by 3 bases, with 15 bases between the two germline ends. Looked up from germline, CDR1 is SGDLS and CDR2 is YYNGEE. This TCR was recovered from a woman aged 45-65 years in good health and CMV-seropositive. Source material: PBMCs. J is TRBJ2-6 and V is TRBV9; TRBD1 is a possible D gene (6 bases). CDR3 nucleotide sequence: TGTGCCAGCAGCGTGGGACGGACAGATCGTGGGGCCAACGTCCTGACTTTC. Its translation: CASSVGRTDRGANVLTF.